What follows is one TCR beta chain and its context. Its matching antigen is unknown. The unsorted PBMC sample used ten immunoSEQ deep assay plates. Assay: immunoSEQ multiplex PCR; the TCRdb copy retains only in-frame clones and omits some. The repertoire includes about 490,000 clones, 76% of them detected once, and 10% to 15% sits in the top ten. This entry belongs to a study of shared clonotypes between healthy human individuals. Study as a whole: Contributing individuals were a couple of females and three males aged 18 to 49.

Findings of the study overall: Since donors were few, the genetic and exposure-history diversity represented was limited.

The CDR3 extends over 16 amino acids. The V gene's germline CDR1 is SGHTA and CDR2 FQGNSA. After removal of 5 bases from V and 6 bases from J, the junction contained 11 bases not matched to a gene. This chain uses TRBV7-2 with TRBJ2-1; TRBD1 matches at 9 bases. The sample comprised PBMCs. The clonotype comes from a woman aged 40 to 50 in good health. Some clones in this sample may be carry-over from other donors' samples. CDR3 amino acids: CASSLTSGQGFNEQFF. CDR3 DNA sequence: TGTGCCAGCAGCCTAACGTCGGGACAGGGTTTCAATGAGCAGTTCTTC.